Below are 28 T cell receptor beta chains sequenced from a single sample in a study of beta chain features in type 1 diabetes. Study results and limitations: For Type 1 diabetes patients, all four CD4+ subsets carried TCRB CDR3s that were moderately but significantly shorter.

Antigen specificity for these receptors is unknown. As every portion of the isolated RNA was reverse transcribed, the sequencing read expressed TCRB transcripts. Clones were sequenced by immunoSEQ multiplex PCR, and TCRdb holds only the in-frame ones, with some missing. Among about 340,000 clones, roughly 14% were seen once, and the ten largest hold roughly 0.015%. Sample: naive CD4+ T cells from blood. The receptors originated from a woman under 30 with type 1 diabetes.

The table lists this clone with a few counts. The rearrangement joins TRBV30 to TRBJ2-1; 15 bases are a match to TRBD2. The germline V gene has CDR1 GTSNPN and CDR2 SVGIG (reference sequence). V lost 3 bases and J lost 3; bases outside the gene matches: 6. This CDR3 contains 17 residues. Written as DNA, the CDR3 is TGTGCCTGGAGCGTAGGGACTAGCGGGAGGTTCTACAATGAGCAGTTCTTC. This gives the protein CAWSVGTSGRFYNEQFF. Filled out from reference TRBV30 and TRBJ2-1, the complete variable domain reads SQTIHQWPATLVQPVGSPLSLECTVEGTSNPNLYWYRQAAGRGLQLLFYSVGIGQISSEVPQNLSASRPQDRQFILSSKKLLLSDSGFYLCAWSVGTSGRFYNEQFFGPGTRLTVL.

There are a few counts of this clone. The chain has TRBV19 and TRBJ2-5; 14 nucleotides agree with TRBD2. The CDR3 has 15 amino acids. CDR1 is LNHDA and CDR2 is SQIVND in the germline V gene (reference sequence). V dropped 7 bases and J dropped 6; count of bases not matched to a gene: 7. The CDR3 nucleotides read TGTGCCAGTACCGGGACTAGCGGGAGTAGGAAGACCCAGTACTTC. Its protein product is CASTGTSGSRKTQYF.

The gene calls are TRBV29-1 and TRBJ1-1; TRBD1 aligns across 7 bases. This CDR3 contains 14 residues. After removal of 4 bases from V and 1 base from J, the junction contained 6 bases not matched to a gene. Germline V lookup: CDR1 SQVTM, CDR2 ANQGSEA. The CDR3 region has the DNA TGCAGCGTTGCGACAGGGCGGGAGAACACTGAAGCTTTCTTT. Its protein product is CSVATGRENTEAFF.

Details on this clone: Different DNA sequences within this sample yield the same CDR3. The chain carries TRBV28 and TRBJ2-3; 12 bases align to TRBD1. The CDR3 spans 15 residues. V lost 6 bases to trimming and J lost 1 base; unmatched junction nucleotides: 2. The germline V gene encodes CDR1 MDHEN and CDR2 SYDVKM. CDR3 nucleotides: TGTGCCAGCAGGGGACAGGGGGCAGGCACAGATACGCAGTATTTT. This encodes CASRGQGAGTDTQYF.

The V and J genes are TRBV9 and TRBJ1-2; 7 bases align to TRBD1. V lost 4 bases and J lost 8; bases outside the gene matches: 11. The CDR3 contains 14 residues. The germline V gene encodes CDR1 SGDLS and CDR2 YYNGEE. The chain's CDR3 is CASSPGTGVGGYTF. The CDR3 DNA reads TGTGCCAGCAGCCCAGGTACAGGGGTAGGAGGCTACACCTTC.

CDR3 sequence reads: CASSLAPGGTLNQPQHF. The CDR3 DNA sequence: TGTGCCAGCAGCTTAGCGCCGGGCGGGACTCTTAATCAGCCCCAGCATTTT. This chain uses TRBV7-2 with TRBJ1-5; tentative D call: TRBD1 (5 bases). CDR1 is SGHTA, CDR2 FQGNSA, per germline. The CDR3 spans 17 residues. V lost 0 bases and J 4 bases, leaving 16 bases between the germline ends.

This rearrangement joins TRBV7-9 to TRBJ1-2; maybe TRBD1 (6 bases). CDR3 length: 15 residues. CDR1 and CDR2 from the germline V gene are SEHNR and FQNEAQ (reference sequence). V shed 7 bases and J shed 8 bases, with 23 bases lying between them. CDR3 bases: TGTGCCAGCACCCCAGGGGCCGCCGGCCTCTACGGCTACACCTTC. It codes for CASTPGAAGLYGYTF.

This clone turned up a few times. This chain connects TRBV6-5 to TRBJ2-2; 7 positions agree with TRBD2. The CDR3 consists of 15 residues. Germline V CDR1 and CDR2: MNHEY, SVGAGI. The J segment lost 4 bases and the V segment lost 6 bases, leaving 8 bases of the junction unmatched. The CDR3 is CASRLALAGTGELFF. In nucleotides, the CDR3 is TGTGCCAGCAGACTAGCGCTTGCGGGCACCGGGGAGCTGTTTTTT.

This clone was seen a handful of times. This rearrangement joins TRBV12-5 to TRBJ2-5; maybe TRBD2 (5 bases). This CDR3 comprises 12 residues. Germline CDR1 is LGHNT and CDR2 is FRNRAP. Trimming pared 5 bases from V and 5 bases from J, leaving 9 bases between. As DNA, the CDR3 is TGTGCTAGTGGTCGGGGAGCGGAGACCCAGTACTTC. It codes for CASGRGAETQYF.

This clone was found a few times. The chain is built from TRBV7-9 and TRBJ2-1, with D possibly matching TRBD2 (5 bases). The CDR3 totals 16 residues. In germline, CDR1 is SEHNR, CDR2 FQNEAQ (reference sequence). V shed 5 bases and J shed 0 bases, with 14 bases lying between them. CDR3 region: CASSPRLAGSYNEQFF. The CDR3 nucleotides read TGTGCCAGCAGCCCCCGCCTAGCAGGCTCCTACAATGAGCAGTTCTTC.

The V gene is TRBV19, the J gene TRBJ1-1, with D perhaps matching TRBD1 (5 bases). V lost 2 bases and J 1 base, leaving 17 bases between the germline ends. In germline, CDR1 is LNHDA, CDR2 SQIVND (reference sequence). CDR3 length: 17 amino acids. The CDR3 spells CASSILRVGTGNTEAFF. CDR3 DNA sequence: TGTGCCAGTAGTATATTACGGGTTGGCACAGGGAACACTGAAGCTTTCTTT.

In its sample, this clone was seen a few times. The rearrangement joins TRBV25-1 to TRBJ1-2; TRBD1 matches at 7 bases. Germline lookup yields CDR1 MGHDK and CDR2 SYGVNS. The junction had 10 bases not matched to a gene; V was cut back by 8 bases and J by 7 bases. The CDR3 covers 13 residues. CDR3 in DNA: TGTGCCAGCCGCGGGGTAGGGGACAGTGGCTACACCTTC. Its translation: CASRGVGDSGYTF.

This chain links TRBV11-2 with TRBJ2-5; D is possibly TRBD1 (6 bases). Germline CDR1 is SGHAT and CDR2 is FQNNGV. This CDR3 contains 15 residues. Trimming took off 7 bases at V and 1 base at J, with 16 bases between the two ends. In DNA form, the CDR3 reads TGTGCCAGCAACCCACACGCGGACAGCCAAGAGACCCAGTACTTC. Its translation is CASNPHADSQETQYF.

This clone was seen a few times. J is TRBJ2-5 and V is TRBV15; 7 bases agree with TRBD2. The CDR3 spans 13 residues. The J segment lost 4 bases and the V segment lost 8 bases, leaving 7 bases of the junction unmatched. CDR1 and CDR2 (germline): LNHNV, YYDKDF (reference sequence). The CDR3 DNA sequence: TGTGCCACCGGGCGGGAGAGGCGAGAGACCCAGTACTTC. Protein: CATGRERRETQYF.

This clone appeared a few times. V is TRBV30 and J is TRBJ1-4; 8 bases line up with TRBD1. This CDR3 contains 12 residues. After removal of 7 bases from V and 8 bases from J, the junction contained 6 bases not matched to a gene. Germline CDR1 reads GTSNPN; CDR2 reads SVGIG (reference sequence). The CDR3: CAFQGAGEKLFF. The CDR3 nucleotides are TGTGCCTTCCAGGGGGCTGGGGAAAAACTGTTTTTT.

V is TRBV4-1 and J is TRBJ1-5; D is ambiguous. V dropped 1 base and J dropped 0 bases, with 7 bases sitting between them. The CDR3 spans 15 residues. The germline gives CDR1 MGHRA, CDR2 YSYEKL. The CDR3 reads CASSQGVVSNQPQHF. The CDR3 region has the DNA TGCGCCAGCAGCCAAGGAGTGGTTAGCAATCAGCCCCAGCATTTT.

This clone was seen a handful of times. This chain uses TRBV2 with TRBJ2-7; maybe TRBD1 (5 bases). CDR3 size: 14 residues. Trimming left V 7 bases short and J 3 bases short, with 16 bases between. Germline CDR1 SNHLY, CDR2 FYNNEI. The CDR3 nucleotides are TGTGCCAGCAAAATGAGCCACAGGTTCTACGAGCAGTACGTC. This sequence encodes CASKMSHRFYEQYV.

This clone was picked up a small number of times. V usage is TRBV7-3 and J usage is TRBJ2-1; 11 positions agree with TRBD2. Germline lookup yields CDR1 SGHTA and CDR2 FQGTGA. The CDR3 covers 15 residues. Trimming removed 4 bases from V and 7 bases from J; junction bases left unmatched: 6. Here the CDR3 DNA reads TGTGCCAGCAGCTCAACTAGCGGGAGCACGAATGAGCAGTTCTTC. Translating it yields CASSSTSGSTNEQFF. The variable domain in full, with the rest retrieved from reference TRBV7-3 and TRBJ2-1, is GAGVSQTPSNKVTEKGKYVELRCDPISGHTALYWYRQSLGQGPEFLIYFQGTGAADDSGLPNDRFFAVRPEGSVSTLKIQRTERGDSAVYLCASSSTSGSTNEQFFGPGTRLTVL.

There are a few counts of this clone. The V call is TRBV18, the J call TRBJ1-1; D is unclear. Trimming removed 0 bases from V and 2 bases from J, with 7 bases in between. Germline V lookup: CDR1 KGHSH, CDR2 LQKENI. There are 14 residues in the CDR3. The CDR3 region is CASSPPARNTEAFF. The CDR3 nucleotides read TGTGCCAGCTCACCACCGGCCAGAAACACTGAAGCTTTCTTT. Full variable domain (missing parts from reference TRBV18 and TRBJ1-1): NAGVMQNPRHLVRRRGQEARLRCSPMKGHSHVYWYRQLPEEGLKFMVYLQKENIIDESGMPKERFSAEFPKEGPSILRIQQVVRGDSAAYFCASSPPARNTEAFFGQGTRLTVV.

To note about this clone: Other DNA sequences of this sample code for an identical CDR3. J is TRBJ2-5 and V is TRBV5-1; D is unclear. The length of the CDR3 is 12 residues. The germline V and J ends were trimmed by 0 bases and 4 bases, with 4 bases remaining between them. Germline V gene data show CDR1 as SGHRS and CDR2 as YFSETQ. The CDR3 DNA follows: TGCGCCAGCAGCTTGGCGGGAGAGACCCAGTACTTC. Its translation: CASSLAGETQYF.

There are a few counts of this clone. The CDR3 carries no conserved terminal phenylalanine or tryptophan, so it likely arises from a read error. The DNA is omitted, as the CDR3 cannot be located on it reliably, and the CDR3 follows TCRdb's listing. The chain has TRBV1 and TRBJ1-2; the table assigns TRBD1, which was not confirmed against the DNA. TRBV1 is flagged as a pseudogene. The CDR3 is 13 residues long, ends included. The CDR3 reads CTSSQLGTGGYFA.

V gene TRBV5-1 combines with J gene TRBJ2-1; 9 bases are shared with TRBD2. V lost 3 bases to trimming and J lost 5 bases; unmatched junction nucleotides: 9. Germline V gives CDR1 SGHRS, CDR2 YFSETQ. The CDR3 sequence is 16 residues long. CDR3 region: CASSWISGRRDNEQFF. The CDR3 DNA follows: TGCGCCAGCAGCTGGATTAGCGGGAGAAGGGACAATGAGCAGTTCTTC.

This clone was seen a handful of times. Sequence at one end of the junction differs from germline and may be a read error. The rearrangement uses TRBV7-2 and TRBJ2-5; 7 bases match TRBD2. The germline CDR1 and CDR2 sequences are SGHTA and FQGNSA. This CDR3 region has 12 residues. CDR3 sequence reads: CASSLLSRGGDF. The DNA for the CDR3 is TGTGCCAGCAGCTTACTTTCAAGGGGAGGGGACTTC. Combining the CDR3 with reference TRBV7-2 and TRBJ2-5 gives the whole variable domain GAGVSQSPSNKVTEKGKDVELRCDPISGHTALYWYRQSLGQGLEFLIYFQGNSAPDKSGLPSDRFSAERTGGSVSTLTIQRTQQEDSAVYLCASSLLSRGGDFGPGTRLLVL.

This clone was picked up a small number of times. The rearrangement joins TRBV28 to TRBJ1-1; D might be TRBD1 (5 bases). The CDR3 runs 13 residues. V dropped 10 bases and J dropped 5 bases, with 17 bases sitting between them. From germline, CDR1 is MDHEN and CDR2 SYDVKM. Here the CDR3 reads CAIDKGRWTEAFF. The CDR3 DNA reads TGTGCCATCGATAAGGGGAGGTGGACTGAAGCTTTCTTT.

The chain carries TRBV5-1 and TRBJ2-7; TRBD2 aligns across 10 bases. The CDR3 runs 17 residues. Germline CDR1 and CDR2: SGHRS and YFSETQ. J gave up 1 base and V 0 bases, and 7 bases lay outside the gene matches. CDR3 in DNA: TGCGCCAGCAGCTTGGGTCCCGCTAGCGGGAGTTCCTACGAGCAGTACTTC. It yields the protein CASSLGPASGSSYEQYF.

In this sample, this clone turned up a few times. This sequence joins TRBV5-1 and TRBJ2-4; a possible D gene is TRBD1 (6 bases). CDR1 and CDR2 from the germline V gene are SGHRS and YFSETQ. Trimming stripped 4 bases from V and 2 bases from J, with 19 bases between. The CDR3 is 17 amino acids. The CDR3 reads CASSGLGPGTTKNIQYF. CDR3 DNA: TGCGCCAGCAGCGGGTTGGGTCCCGGGACAACCAAAAACATTCAGTACTTC.

This clone occurred a few times. This rearrangement joins TRBV30 to TRBJ1-1; tentatively, D is TRBD1 (6 bases). Germline V lookup: CDR1 GTSNPN, CDR2 SVGIG (reference sequence). Between the trimmed V and J ends, which lost 1 base and 7 bases, there was a span of 13 bases. This CDR3 contains 13 residues. This chain's CDR3 is CAWSGTGRVEAFF. The CDR3 DNA reads as TGTGCCTGGAGTGGCACAGGGAGGGTTGAAGCTTTCTTT.

This clone was found a few times. In nucleotides, the CDR3 is TGTGCCAGCAGTCGACAGGGGTCTAAGAACACTGAAGCTTTCTTT. It yields the protein CASSRQGSKNTEAFF. The rearrangement uses TRBV2 and TRBJ1-1; 8 bases map to TRBD1. Germline CDR1 is SNHLY and CDR2 is FYNNEI. The junction had 6 bases not matched to a gene; V was cut back by 5 bases and J by 1 base. This CDR3 comprises 15 residues.